Below are 7 T cell receptor beta chains sequenced from a single sample in a study of blood T cell repertoires in COVID-19. Sequencing was performed with immunoSEQ multiplex PCR; in TCRdb, only in-frame clones are kept and a portion is missing. The sample contains under 250,000 clones, roughly 80% of which appear only once. The specimen sequenced was peripheral blood. Receptors originate from a man over 45 with active or convalescent COVID-19.

This chain joins TRBV10-1 and TRBJ1-2; D not resolved. Germline lookup yields CDR1 WNHNN and CDR2 SYGVQD (reference sequence). The germline V and J ends were trimmed by 6 bases and 1 base, with 18 bases remaining between them. This CDR3 region has 16 residues. The CDR3 loop reads CASSAIVRRSNYGYTF. The CDR3 region has the DNA TGCGCCAGCAGCGCGATAGTGAGACGGAGTAACTATGGCTACACCTTC.

This chain uses TRBV2 with TRBJ2-1; 8 bases agree with TRBD2. The CDR3 spans 18 residues. With 2 bases clipped from V and 4 bases from J, the junction kept 13 bases outside the gene matches. Germline V gene sequence: CDR1 SNHLY, CDR2 FYNNEI. In DNA, the CDR3 is TGTGCCAGCAGTGAATCCCAGGGCGGCGGGGGGATGTACAATGAGCAGTTCTTC. Translating gives CASSESQGGGGMYNEQFF.

This clone was counted a few times. This chain uses TRBV6-6 with TRBJ1-6; D is ambiguous. Trimming took off 0 bases at V and 9 bases at J, with 12 bases between the two ends. Germline V gene lookup returns CDR1 MNHNY and CDR2 SVGAGI (reference sequence). CDR3 length equals 15 residues. The CDR3 loop is CASSYSRSRSSPLHF. Written as DNA, the CDR3 is TGTGCCAGCAGTTACTCGAGATCCCGGAGTTCACCCCTCCACTTT.

V usage is TRBV12-5 and J usage is TRBJ2-3; possible D gene TRBD1, 5 bases. CDR3 length equals 17 residues. V lost 4 bases and J 3 bases, leaving 20 bases between the germline ends. Germline CDR1 is LGHNT and CDR2 is FRNRAP. This CDR3 reads CASGSPTRQGRTDTQYF. The CDR3, as DNA: TGTGCTAGTGGTTCCCCGACCCGGCAGGGTAGGACAGATACGCAGTATTTT.

This CDR3 reads CASSLGETTNEKLFF. The CDR3, as DNA: TGTGCCAGCAGCTTAGGGGAGACAACTAATGAAAAACTGTTTTTT. The rearrangement joins TRBV7-9 to TRBJ1-4, with D unresolved. V was clipped by 1 base and J by 0 bases, with 6 bases between them. The CDR3 length is 15 residues. Germline loops: CDR1 SEHNR, CDR2 FQNEAQ (reference sequence).

The genes are TRBV5-1 and TRBJ2-7; 7 nucleotides agree with TRBD2. Germline loops: CDR1 SGHRS, CDR2 YFSETQ. V lost 4 bases and J lost 0; bases outside the gene matches: 7. The CDR3 is 15 residues long. CDR3 region: CASSPRGGASYEQYF. CDR3 coding DNA: TGCGCCAGCAGCCCGCGGGGAGGGGCCTCCTACGAGCAGTACTTC. The entire variable domain, with the rest obtained from reference TRBV5-1 and TRBJ2-7, is as follows: KAGVTQTPRYLIKTRGQQVTLSCSPISGHRSVSWYQQTPGQGLQFLFEYFSETQRNKGNFPGRFSGRQFSNSRSEMNVSTLELGDSALYLCASSPRGGASYEQYFGPGTRLTVT.

The gene calls are TRBV30 and TRBJ2-5, with D perhaps matching TRBD2 (7 bases). CDR1 GTSNPN and CDR2 SVGIG come from the germline V gene (reference sequence). Trimming left V 0 bases short and J 5 bases short, with 13 bases between. This CDR3 is 14 amino acids long. This chain's CDR3 is CAWSVVGGLETQYF. CDR3 nucleotides: TGTGCCTGGAGTGTGGTGGGGGGGCTTGAGACCCAGTACTTC. The full variable domain, in which reference TRBV30 and TRBJ2-5 provide the parts outside the CDR3, is SQTIHQWPATLVQPVGSPLSLECTVEGTSNPNLYWYRQAAGRGLQLLFYSVGIGQISSEVPQNLSASRPQDRQFILSSKKLLLSDSGFYLCAWSVVGGLETQYFGPGTRLLVL.